Listed here is a single T cell receptor (beta chain). CDR3 size: 16 residues. V gave up 6 bases and J gave up 4 bases; unmatched junction bases: 14. Germline V CDR1 and CDR2: MNHEY, SMNVEV (reference sequence). Clones were read by immunoSEQ multiplex PCR, and TCRdb kept only the in-frame ones, dropping some. The repertoire includes over 150,000 clones, 75% to 95% of them detected once, and around 2% sits in the top ten. The record originates from a study of control samples from healthy donors and cancer patients. The TCR comes from a woman in her thirties or forties in good health. V usage is TRBV27 and J usage is TRBJ1-1, with 7 bases identical to TRBD1. Material for sequencing was blood. In DNA form, the CDR3 reads TGTGCCAGCAGCAATGACAGGGTCATTGCGGGCACTGAAGCTTTCTTT. Its translation: CASSNDRVIAGTEAFF.